The present T cell receptor beta chain was sequenced within a study of shared clonotypes between healthy human individuals. Only CD45RO-negative cells positively selected for CCR7 counted as naive CD8 cells, so terminally differentiated effector memory CD45RA+ cells were excluded. TCRdb's table, derived via immunoSEQ multiplex PCR, lists solely in-frame clones and lacks some. Of some 2 million clones detected, about 94% appear once; the ten largest clones hold around 1.1%. Trimming cost V 3 bases and J 5 bases; bases outside gene matches: 8. The CDR3 consists of 14 residues. Germline V gene lookup returns CDR1 SQVTM and CDR2 ANQGSEA.

This clonotype was sampled from a man younger than 35 in good health. Sequenced material: naive CD8+ T cells sorted from blood. The chain employs TRBV29-1 and TRBJ1-1; 8 bases agree with TRBD1. The CDR3 DNA reads TGCAGCGTTGAGAACAGGGGGGGGAGGACTGAAGCTTTCTTT. It specifies CSVENRGGRTEAFF.